The source of this T cell receptor beta chain is a study of blood T cell repertoires in COVID-19 (TCRdb year 2020). Regarding the complete study: Samples covering the acute and convalescent phases of COVID-19 were provided by collaborators in the United States, Italy and Spain. The samples were drawn from the first 160 participants of the ongoing ImmuneRACE study and from some 1,300 subjects provided by 6 global collaborators. Subjects who had been exposed to COVID-19, were actively infected with it, or had recovered from it provided the deeply sampled blood TCRbeta repertoires that made up the dataset. The sample metadata nearly always contained a de-identified subject ID, COVID-19 status, age in years and sex. The material from the prospective study consisted of cDNA or gDNA derived from T cells, B-cell-depleted T cells, or PBMCs. The repertoires were made available in a free public database intended to serve as a resource for research on the immune response to SARS-CoV-2. Where HLA class I and class II types were available, the types were taken from metadata supplied by the sample provider, not from assay-based typing. The research as a whole found: The quantity of clinical and demographic metadata differed by source and by participant and was supplied without curation.

In the prospective study, participants were roughly 18 to 100 years old, resided in 24 geographic areas of the United States, and were enrolled through a virtual design. Cohort assignment in the prospective study relied on participant-reported clinical history from a screening survey and a study questionnaire. Recovered participants in ImmuneRACE Cohort 3 were defined as having two consecutive negative NP/OP PCR tests, clearance from a healthcare professional, or resolution of symptoms. Each participant in the prospective study had whole blood, serum and a nasopharyngeal or oropharyngeal swab collected by mobile phlebotomists. Over a roughly two-month period, participants in the prospective study had the option of providing additional blood draws and questionnaires. Prospective study blood samples were shipped either frozen or at room temperature before DNA extraction. Notes on this clone: There is no known antigen for this receptor. The input lacks base qualities; no much larger clone sits a single base away.

TCRbeta CDR3 regions were amplified from genomic DNA using the immunoSEQ Assay, a bias-controlled multiplex PCR. From the authors' description of their analysis: Within the assay, amplification of reference gene primers was used to estimate how many nucleated cells each sample contained. To quantify the absolute abundance of each unique TCRbeta CDR3 rearrangement, sequence reads were collapsed and filtered. For each sample, productive Simpson clonality was calculated by taking the square root of Simpson's diversity index across productive rearrangements. The table was pulled from immuneACCESS by TCRdb, which kept in-frame rearrangements only. Such tables lose some clones; where checked, under half of the loss comes from unresolved V genes, and the rest has no known cause. V, J and clone size derive from that table, while D and trimming were established from the DNA sequence. For this sample there are approximately 310,000 clones; approximately 83% appear just once. The top ten clonotypes cover over 2% of the sample.

This TCR derives from a man younger than 40 who had recovered from COVID-19. The sequencing sample was made of PBMCs or T cells enriched from blood (not recorded which).

In nucleotides, the sequence is TGCGCCAGCAGCCAAGGCGGGGCTTACACTGAAGCTTTCTTT. Its translation is CASSQGGAYTEAFF. The chain couples TRBV4-1 to TRBJ1-1; TRBD1 could be the D gene, as 5 bases match. The cysteine opens and the phenylalanine closes a CDR3 of 14 amino acids. The kept DNA is CDR3 alone, 42 bases in frame from the first base. For CDR1 and CDR2, the germline V gene lists MGHRA and YSYEKL. The V and J ends are trimmed by 1 base and 3 bases, leaving 9 bases between them.